This entry lists 22 T cell receptor beta chains sequenced from one sample in a study of T cells in Graves' hyperthyroidism and ophthalmopathy (dated by TCRdb to between 2018 and 2021). The library relied on multiplex PCR. Sequencing was performed on an Illumina HiSeq 2000. Amplification of TCR beta CDR3 regions was carried out from RNA transcripts. The TCR CDR3 was subjected to a first round of RT-PCR using the HTBI primer set and the Qiagen OneStep RT-PCR kit. The public sequencing data were trimmed at Q25 with fastp and processed into clonotypes with MiXCR by TCRdb, which kept only in-frame beta chains. For every CDR3 protein sequence, its rows merge into one entry that carries the most common genes and DNA. Recorded for this sample are approximately 380,000 distinct CDR3 sequences; about 14% of them occurred a single time. Clones ranked in the top ten supply over 25% of the sample. Sequenced: blood. All receptors come from a man aged 45-65 years with Graves' ophthalmopathy.

V is TRBV10-2 and J is TRBJ2-7; D remains unclear. The CDR3 is 13 residues long. V was cut by 2 bases and J by 6 bases, with 11 bases left in between. Germline CDR1 WSHSY, CDR2 SAAADI. The CDR3 region has the DNA TGCGCCAGCAGTGAGCGATATGGTGGCGAGCAGTACTTC. Its translation is CASSERYGGEQYF.

This clonotype showed up just a few times. The V call is TRBV5-1, the J call TRBJ2-2, with 9 bases matching TRBD2. The V gene end was trimmed by 4 bases and the J gene end by 2 bases; junction bases not matched to a gene: 9. The CDR3 consists of 17 residues. CDR1 SGHRS and CDR2 YFSETQ come from the germline V gene. The CDR3 region is CASSRRGSGSNTGELFF. CDR3 DNA sequence: TGCGCCAGCAGCCGGAGGGGTAGCGGGAGTAACACCGGGGAGCTGTTTTTT.

As concerns this clonotype: A much larger clone differs from this one at a single base, so this may be a read error. V and J are TRBV2 and TRBJ1-1; D might be TRBD1 (6 bases). This CDR3 comprises 12 residues. V was pared by 10 bases and J by 8 bases, with 17 bases between. The germline V gene encodes CDR1 SNHLY and CDR2 FYNNEI. CDR3 nucleotides: TGTGCCACCCAAAGACAGGCTGAGGAAGCTTTCTTT. Its protein is CATQRQAEEAFF.

The chain uses TRBV20-1 and TRBJ2-6; unclear D gene. Germline CDR1 and CDR2: DFQATT and SNEGSKA (reference sequence). This CDR3 contains 14 residues. V lost 2 bases, J lost 1 base, and 6 bases lay in between. The chain's CDR3 is CSARMQSGANVLTF. Here the CDR3 DNA reads TGCAGTGCTAGAATGCAGTCTGGGGCCAACGTCCTGACTTTC.

In this sample, this clonotype turned up many times. V is TRBV2 and J is TRBJ2-1; possible D gene TRBD2, 7 bases. Trimming shortened V by 5 bases and J by 9 bases, and 14 bases separated the two germline ends. This CDR3 has 13 residues. Germline V CDR1 and CDR2: SNHLY, FYNNEI. This chain's CDR3 is CASSRKGGGEQFF. CDR3 nucleotides: TGTGCCAGCAGTCGAAAGGGAGGGGGTGAGCAGTTCTTC.

This clonotype has only a few counts. A much larger clone sits a single nucleotide away, making a read error possible. The V gene is TRBV11-3, the J gene TRBJ2-1, with 10 bases that match TRBD2. CDR1 and CDR2 from the germline V gene are SGHNT and YENEEA. This CDR3 has 18 amino acids. The DNA of the CDR3 is TGTGCCAGCAGCCTAGGAAGGAGGAGCGCTAGCGGGAGTAATGAGCAGTCCTTC. Protein: CASSLGRRSASGSNEQSF.

Concerning this clonotype itself: A much larger clone differs from this one at a single base, so this may be a read error. The chain joins TRBV3-1 to TRBJ2-3; 8 bases are shared with TRBD1. The end of the DNA is better explained by TRBJ1-5, so the J call may be wrong. CDR1 and CDR2 from the germline V gene are LGHDT and YNNKEL (reference sequence). The length of the CDR3 is 14 residues. In nucleotides, the CDR3 is TGTGCCAGCAGCCAAAGACAGGGGTCAGATACGCAGCATTTT. Translation gives CASSQRQGSDTQHF.

V is TRBV12-3 or TRBV12-4 and J is TRBJ1-2, with D perhaps matching TRBD1 (5 bases). This CDR3 region has 14 residues. Trimming removed 5 bases from V and 4 bases from J, with 14 bases in between. CDR3 nucleotides: TGTGCCAGCAGTAAGACCGGAGGGGTCTATGGCTACACCTTC. Protein sequence: CASSKTGGVYGYTF.

The V and J genes are TRBV14 and TRBJ1-1; 11 bases align to TRBD1. CDR3 length equals 16 residues. Trimming removed 4 bases from V and 6 bases from J; junction bases left unmatched: 10. CDR1 and CDR2 (germline): SGHDN, FVKESK. CDR3 coding DNA: TGTGCCAGCAGCCGCATCGGGACAGGGGGTCAATCTGAAGCTTTCTTT. It codes for CASSRIGTGGQSEAFF.

This chain joins TRBV5-1 and TRBJ2-5; 15 nucleotides agree with TRBD2. CDR3 length equals 19 residues. The germline CDR1 and CDR2 sequences are SGHRS and YFSETQ. The trim removed 5 bases at V and 0 bases at J, leaving 11 bases unmatched. The CDR3 region has the DNA TGCGCCAGCAGACTACAACCGGGACTAGCGGGAGGTAACCAAGAGACCCAGTACTTC. As protein: CASRLQPGLAGGNQETQYF.

This clonotype was seen at least ten times. The V gene is TRBV3-1, the J gene TRBJ2-7; TRBD1 aligns across 9 bases. Trimming took 0 bases from V and 5 from J; bases not matched to a gene: 5. Germline lookup yields CDR1 LGHDT and CDR2 YNNKEL (reference sequence). The CDR3 extends over 15 amino acids. CDR3 bases: TGTGCCAGCAGCCAAGACTGGACAGGGGCCAACGAGCAGTACTTC. It translates to CASSQDWTGANEQYF.

This clonotype was picked up many times. Written as DNA, the CDR3 is TGTGCCAGCTCCTGGGGCGGTAACACAGATACGCAGTATTTT. Translation: CASSWGGNTDTQYF. This chain uses TRBV7-2 with TRBJ2-3, with D tentatively TRBD1 (5 bases). The CDR3 consists of 14 residues. In germline, CDR1 is SGHTA, CDR2 FQGNSA. Trimming left V 8 bases short and J 2 bases short, with 14 bases between.

The CDR3 sequence is CASSDGGSTDTQYF. The CDR3 coding sequence is TGTGCCAGCAGTGACGGGGGCTCCACAGATACGCAGTATTTT. The chain carries TRBV6-1 and TRBJ2-3; D assignment may be TRBD1 or TRBD2 (6 bases each). Deletions cut 3 bases from V and 2 bases from J, with 9 bases between. Per germline, CDR1 MNHNS and CDR2 SASEGT. The CDR3 spans 14 residues.

The J gene is TRBJ2-5, the V gene TRBV10-3, with TRBD2 matching 8 bases. CDR1 is ENHRY, CDR2 SYGVKD, per germline. The CDR3 runs 13 residues. J lost 5 bases, V lost 4 bases, and 3 bases had no gene match. CDR3 sequence: CAISGTGGETQYF. CDR3 sequence (DNA): TGTGCCATCAGTGGTACGGGGGGGGAGACCCAGTACTTC.

This clonotype has just a few counts. The V and J genes are TRBV24-1 and TRBJ2-1; 7 nucleotides align to TRBD2. Germline V gives CDR1 KGHDR, CDR2 SFDVKD. Trimming cost V 3 bases and J 4 bases; bases outside gene matches: 8. The CDR3 is 16 amino acids. CDR3: CATSDLAASSYNEQFF. As DNA, the CDR3 is TGTGCCACCAGTGATCTAGCGGCAAGTTCTTACAATGAGCAGTTCTTC.

This clonotype showed up many times. The chain combines TRBV7-9 with TRBJ2-5, with 11 bases lining up with TRBD2. There are 15 residues in the CDR3. V trimming: 5 bases; J trimming: 4 bases; junction bases outside the gene matches: 6. Germline V gene lookup returns CDR1 SEHNR and CDR2 FQNEAQ (reference sequence). The CDR3: CASSKGTSGLETQYF. CDR3 coding DNA: TGTGCCAGCAGCAAAGGGACTAGCGGACTAGAGACCCAGTACTTC.

This clonotype appeared many times. This rearrangement joins TRBV12-3 or TRBV12-4 to TRBJ2-7; 9 nucleotides match TRBD2. V was pared by 10 bases and J by 3 bases, with 13 bases of the junction left unmatched. This CDR3 is built from 15 residues. This CDR3 is CATGGDLAGYYEQYF. CDR3 in DNA: TGTGCCACGGGAGGGGATCTAGCGGGGTACTACGAGCAGTACTTC.

This clonotype was counted many times. The J gene is TRBJ2-2, the V gene TRBV11-3; D possibly uses TRBD1 or TRBD2 (5 bases each). The CDR3 is 14 residues long. The ends were cut back, 7 bases at V and 4 bases at J, with 13 bases in the middle. The germline CDR1 and CDR2 sequences are SGHNT and YENEEA. The CDR3 DNA is TGTGCCAGCACGCTCAGTGGGACCACCGGGGAGCTGTTTTTT. Protein: CASTLSGTTGELFF.

CDR3 region: CASTTQLAGGPDEQFF. In nucleotides, the CDR3 is TGTGCCAGCACCACCCAACTAGCGGGAGGGCCAGATGAGCAGTTCTTC. The rearrangement uses TRBV6-1 and TRBJ2-1, with 13 nucleotides matching TRBD2. J gave up 8 bases and V 7 bases, and 11 bases lay outside the gene matches. The CDR3 consists of 16 residues. Germline V gene sequence: CDR1 MNHNS, CDR2 SASEGT.

This clonotype was detected many times. The J gene is TRBJ1-4, the V gene TRBV20-1, with unresolved D. V lost 0 bases, J lost 7 bases, and 9 bases lay in between. The CDR3 totals 13 residues. CDR1 is DFQATT, CDR2 SNEGSKA, per germline (reference sequence). CDR3 amino acids: CSARDGVREKLFF. As DNA, the CDR3 is TGCAGTGCTAGAGATGGGGTGCGTGAAAAACTGTTTTTT.

This clonotype was counted at least ten times. This rearrangement joins TRBV18 to TRBJ2-1; 7 bases agree with TRBD2. The germline CDR1 and CDR2 sequences are KGHSH and LQKENI. The CDR3 consists of 17 residues. V lost 2 bases and J lost 4; bases outside the gene matches: 11. The CDR3 DNA is TGTGCCAGCTCACCATCATCCAGCGGGGTATTTTACAATGAGCAGTTCTTC. Translated: CASSPSSSGVFYNEQFF.

This clonotype appeared many times. This chain links TRBV18 with TRBJ2-4, with D unclear. Trimming stripped 2 bases from V and 7 bases from J, with 6 bases between. Germline V gene sequence: CDR1 KGHSH, CDR2 LQKENI. This CDR3 spans 12 amino acids. CDR3: CASSPDGNIQYF. Written as DNA, the CDR3 is TGTGCCAGCTCACCAGATGGGAACATTCAGTACTTC.